The T cell receptor (beta chain) under discussion was sequenced for a study of blood T cell repertoires in COVID-19. Study summary: Researchers got acute and convalescent COVID-19 samples from the United States, Italy and Spain.

Assay used: immunoSEQ multiplex PCR; TCRdb lists only in-frame clones, some missing. The sample lists approximately 180,000 clones, 88% occurring once. Germline values: CDR1 LGHNA, CDR2 YNFKEQ. V was pared by 0 bases and J by 8 bases, with 14 bases between. CDR3 length: 15 residues. This sequence originates from a man in his forties with active or convalescent COVID-19. The specimen was peripheral blood. V is TRBV4-2 and J is TRBJ2-4, with D perhaps TRBD1 (7 bases). The CDR3 DNA reads as TGTGCCAGCAGCCAAGATAGCAGGGGGGAGGACATTCAGTACTTC. Its translation is CASSQDSRGEDIQYF.